This T cell receptor beta chain is from a study of beta chain features in type 1 diabetes. As regards this clone: Antigen: not known.

Expressed TCRB transcripts were sequenced, since all the RNA that had been isolated was reverse transcribed. Here immunoSEQ multiplex PCR was the method, and the copy in TCRdb shows in-frame clones only, minus some. This table holds over 25,000 clones, roughly three fifths found once. V gave up 8 bases and J gave up 2 bases, with 13 bases separating them. Germline V gene sequence: CDR1 MDHEN, CDR2 SYDVKM. The CDR3 covers 15 residues. Study-level results: TCRB CDR3 length was moderately but significantly reduced in all four CD4+ subsets of Type 1 diabetes patients.

This clonotype originated in a woman aged 18-29 years with type 1 diabetes. Sequencing input: Tregs from blood. This chain uses TRBV28 with TRBJ2-6, with D possibly being TRBD1 (5 bases). The CDR3 reads CASGALRPGANVLTF. The CDR3 DNA reads TGTGCCAGCGGGGCCTTACGTCCTGGGGCCAACGTCCTGACTTTC. The whole variable domain, remainder taken from reference TRBV28 and TRBJ2-6, is DVKVTQSSRYLVKRTGEKVFLECVQDMDHENMFWYRQDPGLGLRLIYFSYDVKMKEKGDIPEGYSVSREKKERFSLILESASTNQTSMYLCASGALRPGANVLTFGAGSRLTVL.